One and the same sample provided the 5 T cell receptor beta chains below, sequenced in a study of T cell changes during pregnancy in multiple sclerosis. Assay used: immunoSEQ multiplex PCR; TCRdb lists only in-frame clones, some missing. The sample shows about 74,000 clones, about nine tenths of them seen only once. This specimen was peripheral blood, taken before pregnancy. These receptor sequences come from a female donor with multiple sclerosis, enrolled in a pregnancy study.

The CDR3 loop is CASSLSGAGTYNEQFF. In DNA form, the CDR3 reads TGTGCCAGCAGTTTATCGGGGGCCGGGACCTACAATGAGCAGTTCTTC. J is TRBJ2-1 and V is TRBV27, with D perhaps TRBD1 (6 bases). The CDR3 runs to 16 residues. Trimming shortened V by 0 bases and J by 2 bases, and 11 bases separated the two germline ends. Germline CDR1 MNHEY, CDR2 SMNVEV (reference sequence).

This clone was recorded a few times. The V call is TRBV15, the J call TRBJ1-3; D remains unclear. CDR1 is LNHNV and CDR2 is YYDKDF in the germline V gene (reference sequence). The germline V and J ends were trimmed by 0 bases and 2 bases, with 8 bases remaining between them. The CDR3 loop spans 15 amino acids. Written as DNA, the CDR3 is TGTGCCACCAGCAGAGATTCAGGTCCTGGAAACACCATATATTTT. Its protein product is CATSRDSGPGNTIYF.

The V and J genes are TRBV4-3 and TRBJ2-3; 7 positions agree with TRBD2. CDR3 length: 18 residues. The V segment lost 1 base and the J segment 2 bases; nucleotides outside the gene matches: 12. Germline assignment: CDR1 LGHNA and CDR2 YSLEER. CDR3 DNA sequence: TGCGCCAGCAGCCAAGTTCATAGGGCTAGCGGTCCCACAGATACGCAGTATTTT. As protein: CASSQVHRASGPTDTQYF.

V gene TRBV7-9 combines with J gene TRBJ2-5; D not resolved. The CDR3 has 13 amino acids. Germline V gene data show CDR1 as SEHNR and CDR2 as FQNEAQ (reference sequence). Trimming took off 0 bases at V and 5 bases at J, with 7 bases between the two ends. CDR3 nucleotide sequence: TGTGCCAGCAGCTTAGCAGGAGTGGAGACCCAGTACTTC. This sequence encodes CASSLAGVETQYF.

This sequence joins TRBV11-2 and TRBJ1-1; D is uncertain. CDR3 size: 12 residues. Trimming removed 8 bases from V and 1 base from J, with 8 bases in between. Germline CDR1 SGHAT, CDR2 FQNNGV. CDR3 bases: TGTGCCAGCCGGGTCAAGAACACTGAAGCTTTCTTT. Translated: CASRVKNTEAFF. Full variable domain (outside the CDR3, taken from reference TRBV11-2 and TRBJ1-1): EAGVAQSPRYKIIEKRQSVAFWCNPISGHATLYWYQQILGQGPKLLIQFQNNGVVDDSQLPKDRFSAERLKGVDSTLKIQPAKLEDSAVYLCASRVKNTEAFFGQGTRLTVV.